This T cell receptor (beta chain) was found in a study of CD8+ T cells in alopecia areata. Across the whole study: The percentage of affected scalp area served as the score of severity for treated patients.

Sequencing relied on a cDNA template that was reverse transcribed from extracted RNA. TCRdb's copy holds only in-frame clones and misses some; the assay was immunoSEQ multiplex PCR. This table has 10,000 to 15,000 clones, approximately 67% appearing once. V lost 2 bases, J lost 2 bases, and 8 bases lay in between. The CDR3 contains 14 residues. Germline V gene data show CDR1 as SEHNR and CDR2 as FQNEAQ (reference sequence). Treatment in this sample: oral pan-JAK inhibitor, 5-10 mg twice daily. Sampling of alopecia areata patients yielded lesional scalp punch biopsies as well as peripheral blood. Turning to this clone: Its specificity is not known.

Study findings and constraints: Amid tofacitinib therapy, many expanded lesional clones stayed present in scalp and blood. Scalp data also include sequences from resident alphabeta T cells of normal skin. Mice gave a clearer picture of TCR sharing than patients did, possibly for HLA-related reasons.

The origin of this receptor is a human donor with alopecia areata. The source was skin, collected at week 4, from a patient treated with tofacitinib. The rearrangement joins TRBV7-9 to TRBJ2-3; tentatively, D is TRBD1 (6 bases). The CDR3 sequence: CASSLYRATDTQYF. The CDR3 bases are TGTGCCAGCAGCTTATACAGGGCCACAGATACGCAGTATTTT.